A selection of T cell receptor beta chains follows, all from one sample in a study of T cell responses to AZD1222 COVID-19 vaccine. Data came from immunoSEQ multiplex PCR; TCRdb stores just in-frame clones and leaves some out. Of some 100,000 clones listed, 75% to 90% are singletons. Sequences were derived from peripheral blood, sampled 28 days after the second AZD1222 dose. All receptors derive from an adult who received the AZD1222 COVID-19 vaccine. The CDR3 runs from the conserved cysteine through the conserved F or W. D genes are given only for firm matches. The size field is filled for only some rows; it gives once, few, many or a size class.

cdr3_aa cdr3_nt d_call cdr3_length j_call clone_size v_call
CASSQVWQADGYTF TGCGCCAGCAGCCAAGTTTGGCAGGCCGATGGCTACACCTTC . 14 TRBJ1-2 . TRBV4-3
CASSLAQQSGYTF TGTGCCAGCAGCTTAGCACAGCAGAGTGGCTACACCTTC . 13 TRBJ1-2 . TRBV11-2
CASSYSGANTDTQYF TGTGCCAGCAGTTATTCGGGCGCCAACACAGATACGCAGTATTTT . 15 TRBJ2-3 . TRBV6-5
CASSRAGASSYNEQFF TGTGCCAGCAGCCGTGCGGGGGCGAGCTCCTACAATGAGCAGTTCTTC . 16 TRBJ2-1 . TRBV6-6
CAISDETGEVGTEAFF TGTGCCATCAGTGACGAGACAGGGGAGGTGGGCACTGAAGCTTTCTTT TRBD1 16 TRBJ1-1 . TRBV10-3
CASSLGGGSYEQYF TGTGCCAGCAGCTTGGGAGGGGGCTCCTACGAGCAGTACTTC . 14 TRBJ2-7 . TRBV5-6
CASSPYSGQTNYGYTF TGTGCCAGCAGTCCTTACTCGGGACAGACTAACTATGGCTACACCTTC TRBD1 16 TRBJ1-2 . TRBV7-2
CASSLASGGYNEQFF TGCGCCAGCAGCTTGGCTAGCGGGGGATACAATGAGCAGTTCTTC TRBD2 15 TRBJ2-1 . TRBV5-1
CASSVTGLGDEQYF TGTGCCAGCAGCGTGACAGGCCTCGGTGACGAGCAGTACTTC . 14 TRBJ2-7 . TRBV5-4
CASALSTGTPGNTIYF TGTGCCAGCGCGCTTTCAACAGGGACTCCTGGAAACACCATATATTTT . 16 TRBJ1-3 once TRBV18
CATSRSDSSTDTQYF TGTGCCACCAGTAGGTCGGACTCTAGCACAGATACGCAGTATTTT . 15 TRBJ2-3 . TRBV24-1
CAQKGGESNYGYTF TGCGCCCAGAAAGGGGGGGAGTCTAACTATGGCTACACCTTC . 14 TRBJ1-2 . TRBV5-1
CAWSITDSQPQHF TGTGCCTGGAGTATTACTGACAGTCAGCCCCAGCATTTT . 13 TRBJ1-5 . TRBV30
CASSLGYQGSEKLFF TGTGCCAGCAGCTTAGGGTACCAGGGGAGTGAAAAACTGTTTTTT . 15 TRBJ1-4 . TRBV11-2
CASSFGGPNTEAFF TGTGCCAGCAGTTTTGGGGGCCCGAACACTGAAGCTTTCTTT . 14 TRBJ1-1 . TRBV27
CASGFPTLQNYEQYF TGTGCTAGTGGTTTCCCCACCCTACAGAACTACGAGCAGTACTTC . 15 TRBJ2-7 . TRBV12-5
CASTLPRGETDTQYF TGTGCCAGCACCCTTCCTCGGGGTGAGACAGATACGCAGTATTTT . 15 TRBJ2-3 once TRBV3-1/TRBV3-2
CASSEGSTGELFF TGTGCCAGCAGCGAGGGGTCCACCGGGGAGCTGTTTTTT . 13 TRBJ2-2 . TRBV7-3
CASSDYFSGELNEQFF TGTGCCAGCAGTGATTACTTTAGCGGGGAGCTCAATGAGCAGTTCTTC TRBD2 16 TRBJ2-1 . TRBV25-1
CASSLFRGRGTIYF TGTGCCAGCAGCTTATTCAGGGGGAGAGGGACCATATATTTT TRBD1 14 TRBJ1-3 . TRBV7-2
CASSLVGTVNTEAFF TGTGCCAGCAGCTTGGTCGGGACAGTAAACACTGAAGCTTTCTTT TRBD1 15 TRBJ1-1 . TRBV5-8
CASSSTWEQFF TGTGCCAGCAGCAGTACGTGGGAGCAGTTCTTC . 11 TRBJ2-1 . TRBV12-3/TRBV12-4
CASSVELDGLGTQYF TGTGCCAGCAGCGTAGAGTTGGACGGCCTCGGTACGCAGTATTTT . 15 TRBJ2-3 . TRBV9
CASSGGQEAEKLFF TGTGCCAGCAGCGGGGGACAGGAGGCGGAAAAACTGTTTTTT TRBD1 14 TRBJ1-4 . TRBV9
CASSLSVEETQYF TGTGCCAGCAGCTTATCGGTCGAAGAGACCCAGTACTTC . 13 TRBJ2-5 . TRBV7-8
CASRRDGDDQPQHF TGTGCCAGCAGGAGGGACGGGGATGATCAGCCCCAGCATTTT . 14 TRBJ1-5 . TRBV6-9
CASSSLQGTNEKLFF TGCGCCAGCAGCTCACTACAGGGGACTAATGAAAAACTGTTTTTT TRBD1 15 TRBJ1-4 . TRBV5-1
CASSYSIGTYEQYF TGTGCCAGCAGTTACTCGATAGGAACTTACGAGCAGTACTTC . 14 TRBJ2-7 . TRBV6-5
CASSVAEDVNEQFF TGTGCCAGCAGTGTCGCAGAGGACGTCAATGAGCAGTTCTTC . 14 TRBJ2-1 once TRBV2
CAWSVPDRGRGKLFF TGTGCCTGGAGTGTCCCGGACAGGGGGCGGGGAAAACTGTTTTTT TRBD1 15 TRBJ1-4 . TRBV30
CASSLVPNQPQHF TGTGCCAGCAGCTTAGTTCCCAATCAGCCCCAGCATTTT . 13 TRBJ1-5 . TRBV7-9
CASSLGATGELFF TGTGCCAGCAGCTTAGGGGCCACCGGGGAGCTGTTTTTT . 13 TRBJ2-2 . TRBV7-6
CASSEALRGNSPLHF TGTGCCAGCAGTGAAGCGTTGCGGGGGAATTCACCCCTCCACTTT . 15 TRBJ1-6 . TRBV2
CASSLGTGGSPLHF TGCGCCAGCAGCCTCGGGACAGGGGGTTCACCCCTCCACTTT TRBD1 14 TRBJ1-6 once TRBV5-1
CASSPGHSYEQYF TGTGCCAGCAGTCCGGGACACTCCTACGAGCAGTACTTC . 13 TRBJ2-7 . TRBV7-9
CASSGAFYEQYF TGTGCCAGCAGTGGTGCCTTCTACGAGCAGTACTTC . 12 TRBJ2-7 . TRBV6-4
CASSLGQNNQPQHF TGTGCCAGCAGCCTAGGACAGAACAATCAGCCCCAGCATTTT . 14 TRBJ1-5 . TRBV7-8
CSAIGNTIYF TGCAGTGCTATCGGAAACACCATATATTTT . 10 TRBJ1-3 . TRBV20-1
CASSQVGEGPYEQYF TGCGCCAGCAGCCAAGTGGGGGAGGGCCCCTACGAGCAGTACTTC TRBD2 15 TRBJ2-7 . TRBV4-1
CASSLTGMTDGYTF TGTGCCAGCAGCTTAACGGGAATGACGGATGGCTACACCTTC . 14 TRBJ1-2 . TRBV7-9
CATSRDWTGGPEAFF TGTGCCACCAGCAGAGATTGGACAGGGGGCCCTGAAGCTTTCTTT TRBD1 15 TRBJ1-1 . TRBV15
CASSPQVNYGYTF TGTGCCAGCAGTCCCCAGGTTAACTATGGCTACACCTTC . 13 TRBJ1-2 . TRBV12-3/TRBV12-4
CADREPRKGYTF TGCGCCGACCGGGAGCCGAGGAAGGGCTACACCTTC . 12 TRBJ1-2 . TRBV10-2
CASSLVGDRMNTEAFF TGTGCCAGCAGCTTGGTAGGGGACAGAATGAACACTGAAGCTTTCTTT TRBD1 16 TRBJ1-1 . TRBV5-8
CSAMDNYGYTF TGCAGTGCTATGGACAACTATGGCTACACCTTC . 11 TRBJ1-2 . TRBV20-1
CASSMAGPFNSPLHF TGTGCCAGCAGCATGGCAGGGCCCTTCAATTCACCCCTCCACTTT . 15 TRBJ1-6 . TRBV5-5
CASSLNSRSTDTQYF TGTGCCAGCAGCTTGAATTCGCGTAGCACAGATACGCAGTATTTT . 15 TRBJ2-3 . TRBV5-5
CASSLGRGGNTIYF TGTGCCAGCAGCTTGGGGCGTGGGGGAAACACCATATATTTT . 14 TRBJ1-3 . TRBV5-6
CASSTKRTGGEALQTNEKLFF TGTGCCAGCAGCACCAAGAGGACAGGGGGCGAGGCTCTGCAAACTAATGAAAAACTGTTTTTT TRBD1 21 TRBJ1-4 . TRBV7-3
CASSLDRLNTEAFF TGTGCCAGCAGCTTGGACAGGTTGAACACTGAAGCTTTCTTT . 14 TRBJ1-1 . TRBV5-4
CASKRDSPYEQYF TGTGCCAGCAAACGGGACAGCCCCTACGAGCAGTACTTC TRBD1 13 TRBJ2-7 . TRBV12-3/TRBV12-4
CASSQEGGPSKNGYTF TGTGCCAGCAGCCAAGAGGGGGGACCCTCGAAGAATGGCTACACCTTC . 16 TRBJ1-2 . TRBV4-2
CASSIEASGYEQYF TGTGCCAGTAGTATAGAAGCTAGCGGCTACGAGCAGTACTTC TRBD2 14 TRBJ2-7 . TRBV19